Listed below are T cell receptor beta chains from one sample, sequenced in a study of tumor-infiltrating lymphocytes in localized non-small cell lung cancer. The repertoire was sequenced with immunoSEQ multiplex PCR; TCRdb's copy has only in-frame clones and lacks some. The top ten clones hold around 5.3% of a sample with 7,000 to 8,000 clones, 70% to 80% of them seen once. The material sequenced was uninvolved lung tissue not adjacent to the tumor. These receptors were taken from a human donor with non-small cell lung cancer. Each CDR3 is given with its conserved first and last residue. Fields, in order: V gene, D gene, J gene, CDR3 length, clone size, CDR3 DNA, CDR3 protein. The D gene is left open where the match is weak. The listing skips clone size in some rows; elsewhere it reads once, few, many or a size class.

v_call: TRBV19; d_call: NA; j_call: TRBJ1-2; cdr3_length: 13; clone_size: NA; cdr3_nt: TGTGCCAGTAGTTGGGAGAACAGGGACGGCTACACCTTC; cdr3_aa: CASSWENRDGYTF
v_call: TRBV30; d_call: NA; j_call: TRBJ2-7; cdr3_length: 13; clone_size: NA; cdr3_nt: TGTGCCTGGAGTGTACTTCCCCTCTACGAGCAGTACTTC; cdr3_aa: CAWSVLPLYEQYF
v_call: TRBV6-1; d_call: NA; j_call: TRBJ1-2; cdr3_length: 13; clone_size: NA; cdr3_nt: TGTGCCAGCAGTTATAGGGTCGCCTATGGCTACACCTTC; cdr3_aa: CASSYRVAYGYTF
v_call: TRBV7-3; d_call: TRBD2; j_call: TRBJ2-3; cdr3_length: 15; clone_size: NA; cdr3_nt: TGTGCCAGCAGCCTAGGACTAGGACGGTCAGATACGCAGTATTTT; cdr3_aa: CASSLGLGRSDTQYF
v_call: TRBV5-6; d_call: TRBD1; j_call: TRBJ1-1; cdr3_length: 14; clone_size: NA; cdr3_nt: TGTGCCAGCAGCTTGGGGGCCAGGGGGTCTGAAGCTTTCTTT; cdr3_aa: CASSLGARGSEAFF
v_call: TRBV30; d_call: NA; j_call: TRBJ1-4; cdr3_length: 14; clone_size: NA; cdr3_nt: TGTGCCTGTGACATGACAGCAACTAATGAAAAACTGTTTTTT; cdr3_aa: CACDMTATNEKLFF
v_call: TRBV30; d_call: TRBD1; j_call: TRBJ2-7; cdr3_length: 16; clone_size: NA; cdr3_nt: TGTGCCTGGAGTGTCTCGCCGGACAGGGGGCGGTACGAGCAGTACTTC; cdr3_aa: CAWSVSPDRGRYEQYF
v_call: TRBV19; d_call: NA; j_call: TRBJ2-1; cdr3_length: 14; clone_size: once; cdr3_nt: TGTGCCAGTACCTCGGACAGCTCCTACAATGAGCAGTTCTTC; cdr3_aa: CASTSDSSYNEQFF
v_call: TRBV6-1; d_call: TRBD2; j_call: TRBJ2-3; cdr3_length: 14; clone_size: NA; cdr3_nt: TGTGCCAACCGACTAGCAGCTAGCACAGATACGCAGTATTTT; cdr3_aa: CANRLAASTDTQYF
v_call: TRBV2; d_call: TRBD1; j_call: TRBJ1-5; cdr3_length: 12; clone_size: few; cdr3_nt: TGTGCCAGCAGGACAGGGATACAGCCCCAGCATTTT; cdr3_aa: CASRTGIQPQHF
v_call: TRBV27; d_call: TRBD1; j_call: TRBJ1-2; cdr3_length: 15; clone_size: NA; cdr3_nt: TGTGCCAGCACCAATAAGCCGACAGGGGGGTATGGCTACACCTTC; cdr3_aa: CASTNKPTGGYGYTF
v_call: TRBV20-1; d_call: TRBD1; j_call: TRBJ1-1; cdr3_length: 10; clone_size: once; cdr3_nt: TGCAGTGCCGGGGACAGACTAGCTTTCTTT; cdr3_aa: CSAGDRLAFF
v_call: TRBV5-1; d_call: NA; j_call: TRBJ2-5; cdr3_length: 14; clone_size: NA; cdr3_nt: TGCGCCAGCAGCTTTCTCGGGGGCTCTGAGACCCAGTACTTC; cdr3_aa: CASSFLGGSETQYF
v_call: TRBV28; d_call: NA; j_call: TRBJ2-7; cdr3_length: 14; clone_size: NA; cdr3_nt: TGTGCCAGCACCCTGGACAGTTCCCACCGTGAGCAGTACTTC; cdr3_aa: CASTLDSSHREQYF
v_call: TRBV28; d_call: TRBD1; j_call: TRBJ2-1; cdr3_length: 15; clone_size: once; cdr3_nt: TGTGCCAGCAGTTCGGGACAGGGTATTCGCAATGAGCAGTTCTTC; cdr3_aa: CASSSGQGIRNEQFF